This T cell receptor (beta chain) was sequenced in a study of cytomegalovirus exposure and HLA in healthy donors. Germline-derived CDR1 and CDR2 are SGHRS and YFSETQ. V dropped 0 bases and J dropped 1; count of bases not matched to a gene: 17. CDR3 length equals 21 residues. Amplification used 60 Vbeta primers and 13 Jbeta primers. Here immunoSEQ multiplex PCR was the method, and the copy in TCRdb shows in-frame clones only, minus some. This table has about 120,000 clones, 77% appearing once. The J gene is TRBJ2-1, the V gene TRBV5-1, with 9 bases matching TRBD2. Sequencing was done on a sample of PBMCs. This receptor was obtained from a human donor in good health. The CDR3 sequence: CASSLEGLAGRVGRSYNEQFF. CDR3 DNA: TGCGCCAGCAGCTTGGAGGGGCTAGCGGGGAGAGTTGGAAGGTCCTACAATGAGCAGTTCTTC.